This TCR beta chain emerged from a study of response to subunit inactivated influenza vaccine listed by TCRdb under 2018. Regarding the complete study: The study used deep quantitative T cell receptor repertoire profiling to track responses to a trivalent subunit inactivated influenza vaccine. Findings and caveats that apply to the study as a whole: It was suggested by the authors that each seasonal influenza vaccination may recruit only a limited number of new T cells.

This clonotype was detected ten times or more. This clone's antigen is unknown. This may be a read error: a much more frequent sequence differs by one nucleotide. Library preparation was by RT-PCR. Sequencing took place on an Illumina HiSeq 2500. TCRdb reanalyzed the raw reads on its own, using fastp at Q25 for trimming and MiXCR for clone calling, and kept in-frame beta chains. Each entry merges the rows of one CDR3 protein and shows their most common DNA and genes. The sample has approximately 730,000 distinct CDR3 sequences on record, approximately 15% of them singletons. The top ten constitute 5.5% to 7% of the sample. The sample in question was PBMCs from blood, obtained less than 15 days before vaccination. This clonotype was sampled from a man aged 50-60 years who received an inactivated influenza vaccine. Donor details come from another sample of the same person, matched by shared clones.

Here the CDR3 is given as CASSLWNEQFF. The sequence in DNA is TGTGCCAGCAGCTTATGGAATGAGCAGTTCTTC. The sequence links TRBV11-2 to TRBJ2-1; confidence is insufficient to name the D gene. Trimming takes 2 bases from V and 7 bases from J, and the germline ends sit 3 bases apart. Counted from cysteine to phenylalanine, this CDR3 has 11 amino acids. This entry keeps only the CDR3 DNA: 33 bases, framed from base 1. CDR1 and CDR2 are read off the germline V gene as SGHAT and FQNNGV.